Reported below is one TCR beta chain. Different DNA sequences within this sample yield the same CDR3. PCR used 60 Vbeta primers and 13 Jbeta primers. Libraries were prepared by immunoSEQ multiplex PCR; TCRdb keeps only in-frame clonotypes and omits some of them. The sample shows 100,000 or so clones, about three quarters of them seen only once. This sample was taken from a study of cytomegalovirus exposure and HLA in healthy donors. The V end lost 0 bases, the J end lost 8 bases, and 16 bases lay between the germline ends. This CDR3 contains 15 residues. Germline CDR1 and CDR2: MNHEY and SMNVEV (reference sequence).

The chain joins TRBV27 to TRBJ1-2, with D maybe TRBD1 (5 bases). Material: PBMCs. The clonotype comes from a woman aged 40-49 years in good health and CMV-seropositive. The CDR3 DNA sequence: TGTGCCAGCAGTTTATCACCTAGGGGTCCGGTAGGCTACACCTTC. Translated: CASSLSPRGPVGYTF.